The 22 T cell receptor beta chains in this list originate from one sample, sequenced in a study of T cells in Graves' hyperthyroidism and ophthalmopathy. RNA transcripts served as the template for amplifying TCR beta CDR3 regions. First-round RT-PCR targeting the TCR CDR3 was performed with the HTBI primer set. TCRdb re-analysed the multiplex PCR reads in MiXCR, keeping a single row per CDR3 protein. The sample consists of some 700,000 distinct CDR3 sequences, approximately 15% of them appearing once. What was sequenced was blood. Receptor source: a man between 45 and 60 years old with Graves' hyperthyroidism.

Comments on this clonotype: The junction differs from germline at one of its ends, possibly a read error. The CDR3 region is CASSQETRTVSAGELFF. The DNA of the CDR3 is TGTGCCAGCAGCCAAGAGACTAGAACAGTATCCGCCGGGGAGCTGTTTTTT. V gene TRBV5-1 combines with J gene TRBJ2-2, with D perhaps matching TRBD2 (6 bases). The CDR3 has 17 residues. The germline CDR1 and CDR2 sequences are SGHRS and YFSETQ.

This clonotype was counted ten times or more. The CDR3 nucleotides read TGTGCCAGCAGTGAAGGGAGCGAGGTTAATGAAAAACTGTTTTTT. Translating gives CASSEGSEVNEKLFF. The rearrangement links TRBV2 to TRBJ1-4; D gene ambiguous. V dropped 1 base and J dropped 4 bases, with 10 bases sitting between them. CDR3 size: 15 residues. Germline V gene lookup returns CDR1 SNHLY and CDR2 FYNNEI.

This clonotype was seen many times. The chain carries TRBV27 and TRBJ1-4; no definite D call. Germline V CDR1 and CDR2: MNHEY, SMNVEV (reference sequence). V was clipped by 2 bases and J by 6 bases, with 16 bases between them. The CDR3 consists of 16 residues. This CDR3 reads CASSLSSDLSDEKLFF. The DNA for the CDR3 is TGTGCCAGCAGTTTAAGTTCCGACTTGAGTGATGAAAAACTGTTTTTT.

This clonotype came up a few times. The V call is TRBV11-2, the J call TRBJ2-7; a possible D gene is TRBD2 (6 bases). The ends were cut back, 2 bases at V and 7 bases at J, with 18 bases in the middle. The CDR3 is 15 amino acids. CDR1 is SGHAT and CDR2 is FQNNGV in the germline V gene. CDR3 amino acids: CASSLSAAGSREQYF. The CDR3 region has the DNA TGTGCCAGCAGCTTATCGGCGGCGGGATCTCGAGAGCAGTACTTC. Using reference TRBV11-2 and TRBJ2-7 for the parts outside the CDR3, the full variable domain is EAGVAQSPRYKIIEKRQSVAFWCNPISGHATLYWYQQILGQGPKLLIQFQNNGVVDDSQLPKDRFSAERLKGVDSTLKIQPAKLEDSAVYLCASSLSAAGSREQYFGPGTRLTVT.

This clonotype was detected ten times or more. The chain employs TRBV28 and TRBJ2-5; D tentatively reads TRBD1 or TRBD2 (5 bases each). V lost 6 bases and J 4 bases, leaving 15 bases between the germline ends. This CDR3 is 14 amino acids long. Germline assignment: CDR1 MDHEN and CDR2 SYDVKM. The CDR3 region has the DNA TGTGCCAGCAGGCGAGGGGAGTCCCCAGAGACCCAGTACTTC. It is translated as CASRRGESPETQYF.

J is TRBJ2-1 and V is TRBV5-1; the match to TRBD2 covers 10 bases. Germline V gene sequence: CDR1 SGHRS, CDR2 YFSETQ. Losses at the gene ends were 0 bases for V and 4 bases for J; bases not matched to a gene: 7. The CDR3 consists of 17 residues. CDR3 bases: TGCGCCAGCAGCTTGGCCCTAGCGGGAGAGCGATACAATGAGCAGTTCTTC. Its protein product is CASSLALAGERYNEQFF. The full variable domain, its missing parts supplied by reference TRBV5-1 and TRBJ2-1, is KAGVTQTPRYLIKTRGQQVTLSCSPISGHRSVSWYQQTPGQGLQFLFEYFSETQRNKGNFPGRFSGRQFSNSRSEMNVSTLELGDSALYLCASSLALAGERYNEQFFGPGTRLTVL.

This clonotype was picked up many times. The J gene is TRBJ2-1, the V gene TRBV7-3; TRBD2 matches 8 bases. Germline values: CDR1 SGHTA, CDR2 FQGTGA. V lost 3 bases and J lost 7; bases outside the gene matches: 8. The length of the CDR3 is 15 residues. The CDR3 is CASSFSSSGSNEQFF. In nucleotides, the CDR3 is TGTGCCAGCAGCTTCTCCTCCAGCGGGAGTAATGAGCAGTTCTTC.

Note on this clonotype: One junction end disagrees with the germline gene, perhaps due to a read error. This chain links TRBV19 with TRBJ2-3; 13 positions match TRBD2. The CDR3 has 17 amino acids. CDR1 is LNHDA and CDR2 is SQIVND in the germline V gene (reference sequence). This CDR3 reads CASSLRGLAGWVDTHYF. CDR3 DNA: TGTGCCAGTAGTCTCCGGGGACTAGCGGGATGGGTAGATACGCACTATTTT.

The CDR3 DNA follows: TGCAGCGTCCCGGGACAGACCTACACAGATACGCAGTATTTT. It yields the protein CSVPGQTYTDTQYF. The chain recombines TRBV29-1 with TRBJ2-3; 7 positions agree with TRBD1. In germline, CDR1 is SQVTM, CDR2 ANQGSEA. The CDR3 runs to 14 residues. The V gene end was trimmed by 6 bases and the J gene end by 2 bases; junction bases not matched to a gene: 8.

This clonotype was counted only a few times. The gene calls are TRBV20-1 and TRBJ2-3; 8 bases align to TRBD2. V was clipped by 3 bases and J by 3 bases; unmatched bases: 8. CDR1 and CDR2 (germline): DFQATT, SNEGSKA (reference sequence). The CDR3 has 15 amino acids. CDR3 loop: CSASSREGRTDTQYF. The CDR3 DNA follows: TGCAGTGCTAGTAGCCGGGAGGGCCGTACAGATACGCAGTATTTT.

This clonotype was observed a single time. The V gene is TRBV28, the J gene TRBJ2-7; D uncertain. Per germline, CDR1 MDHEN and CDR2 SYDVKM. The CDR3 extends over 14 amino acids. V dropped 5 bases and J dropped 3 bases, with 14 bases sitting between them. CDR3 DNA: TGTGCCAGCAGTGGACGGAACAAGGTCTACGAGCAGTACTTC. This codes for CASSGRNKVYEQYF.

This clonotype was detected a few times. V gene TRBV19 combines with J gene TRBJ2-3, with D possibly being TRBD2 (5 bases). Germline V CDR1 and CDR2: LNHDA, SQIVND (reference sequence). Trimming took 5 bases from V and 10 from J, leaving 16 bases between them. The CDR3 extends over 13 amino acids. The CDR3: CASSPGIRPAQYF. The DNA of the CDR3 is TGTGCCAGTAGTCCGGGGATAAGGCCCGCGCAGTATTTT.

Only a few counts were recorded for this clonotype. The chain uses TRBV20-1 and TRBJ2-1; D ambiguous. From germline, CDR1 is DFQATT and CDR2 SNEGSKA (reference sequence). This CDR3 spans 13 amino acids. The V end lost 2 bases, the J end lost 4 bases, and 9 bases lay between the germline ends. The CDR3 is CSARLTGYNEQFF. The DNA of the CDR3 is TGCAGTGCTAGACTAACTGGTTACAATGAGCAGTTCTTC.

This clonotype was counted ten times or more. The chain uses TRBV28 and TRBJ1-5; 11 bases are shared with TRBD1. CDR1 and CDR2 (germline): MDHEN, SYDVKM. Trimming at V came to 3 bases and at J to 7 bases, leaving 11 bases not matched to a gene. CDR3 length equals 17 residues. This CDR3 is CASSFIYGQGAAQPQHF. DNA for the CDR3: TGTGCCAGCAGTTTTATCTATGGACAGGGGGCTGCGCAGCCCCAGCATTTT.

This clonotype occurred a few times. The chain is built from TRBV5-6 and TRBJ2-2; D gene unclear. The germline V gene encodes CDR1 SGHDT and CDR2 YYEEEE. The CDR3 has 16 residues. V was shortened by 1 base and J by 0 bases, with 10 bases between the two germline ends. The CDR3 is CASSLSALSNTGELFF. The CDR3 nucleotides are TGTGCCAGCAGCTTGTCTGCATTGTCGAACACCGGGGAGCTGTTTTTT.

This clonotype was recorded once. The rearrangement joins TRBV7-2 to TRBJ2-3; 7 bases agree with TRBD2. The CDR3 consists of 15 residues. CDR1 and CDR2 from the germline V gene are SGHTA and FQGNSA. V dropped 5 bases and J dropped 5; count of bases not matched to a gene: 10. The CDR3, as DNA: TGTGCCAGCAGCACTTGGACTAGTGGAGGAGATACGCAGTATTTT. Protein product: CASSTWTSGGDTQYF.

At least ten counts were recorded for this clonotype. The rearrangement joins TRBV2 to TRBJ2-7, with a possible D match to TRBD1 (6 bases). CDR3 length: 13 residues. Germline CDR1 is SNHLY and CDR2 is FYNNEI. V lost 3 bases and J 5 bases, leaving 11 bases between the germline ends. The CDR3 loop reads CASSDIRGNEQYF. Here the CDR3 DNA reads TGTGCCAGCAGTGACATCAGGGGTAACGAGCAGTACTTC.

This chain uses TRBV7-6 with TRBJ1-2; 9 nucleotides align to TRBD1. The trim removed 8 bases at V and 5 bases at J, leaving 6 bases unmatched. The CDR3 has 13 residues. Germline CDR1 reads SGHVS; CDR2 reads FNYEAQ. CDR3 sequence: CASGQDRGYGYTF. In nucleotides, the CDR3 is TGTGCCAGCGGCCAGGACAGGGGATATGGCTACACCTTC. Using reference TRBV7-6 and TRBJ1-2 for the parts outside the CDR3, the full variable domain is GAGVSQSPRYKVTKRGQDVALRCDPISGHVSLYWYRQALGQGPEFLTYFNYEAQQDKSGLPNDRFSAERPEGSISTLTIQRTEQRDSAMYRCASGQDRGYGYTFGSGTRLTVV.

This clonotype was detected a few times. V usage is TRBV6-5 and J usage is TRBJ2-7; TRBD2 aligns across 12 bases. CDR1 and CDR2 (germline): MNHEY, SVGAGI. Unmatched junction bases numbered 8, after V lost 0 bases and J lost 2 bases. This CDR3 comprises 18 residues. The chain's CDR3 is CASSYSRTSGEFPYEQYF. CDR3 DNA: TGTGCCAGCAGTTACTCCCGGACTAGCGGGGAGTTTCCCTACGAGCAGTACTTC.

This clonotype appeared many times. The J gene is TRBJ2-1, the V gene TRBV28, with D perhaps TRBD1 or TRBD2 (5 bases each). V lost 7 bases to trimming and J lost 5 bases, with 12 bases between them. Germline-derived CDR1 and CDR2 are MDHEN and SYDVKM. CDR3 length: 13 residues. CDR3 in amino acids: CASKSGQDNEQFF. The CDR3 region has the DNA TGTGCCAGCAAATCGGGGCAGGACAATGAGCAGTTCTTC.

This clonotype was detected ten times or more. The chain combines TRBV2 with TRBJ2-2; no clear D. Germline values: CDR1 SNHLY, CDR2 FYNNEI. This CDR3 comprises 13 residues. V was pared by 3 bases and J by 4 bases, with 6 bases between. Written as DNA, the CDR3 is TGTGCCAGCAGTGACCAGTCCACCGGGGAGCTGTTTTTT. Translating it yields CASSDQSTGELFF.

There are many counts of this clonotype. The chain employs TRBV5-1 and TRBJ1-1; D call uncertain. V was pared by 4 bases and J by 1 base, with 11 bases between. The CDR3 is made up of 14 amino acids. The germline V gene encodes CDR1 SGHRS and CDR2 YFSETQ. DNA for the CDR3: TGCGCCAGCAGCCTGGGAGTTCCGAACACTGAAGCTTTCTTT. Translating it yields CASSLGVPNTEAFF. The complete variable domain, with remaining parts taken from reference TRBV5-1 and TRBJ1-1, reads KAGVTQTPRYLIKTRGQQVTLSCSPISGHRSVSWYQQTPGQGLQFLFEYFSETQRNKGNFPGRFSGRQFSNSRSEMNVSTLELGDSALYLCASSLGVPNTEAFFGQGTRLTVV.